This T cell receptor beta chain came from a study of T cell responses to AZD1222 COVID-19 vaccine. The CDR3 consists of 14 residues. The germline gives CDR1 SGHRS, CDR2 YFSETQ. Trimming left V 2 bases short and J 0 bases short, with 9 bases between. Only in-frame clones appear in the TCRdb table, and some are missing; sequencing was by immunoSEQ multiplex PCR. The sample shows 90,000 to 120,000 clones, around nine tenths of them seen only once. The TCR sequence derives from an adult who received the MenACWY meningococcal vaccine as a control. The sequences come from peripheral blood, collected 28 days after the second dose of the MenACWY control vaccine. The chain combines TRBV5-1 with TRBJ2-7, with D maybe TRBD1 (5 bases). The CDR3 bases are TGCGCCAGCAGCTTCCGACAGTCCTCCTACGAGCAGTACTTC. It yields the protein CASSFRQSSYEQYF.